The rows below give T cell receptor beta chains drawn from one sample of a study of blood T cells in healthy people across ages. Each CDR3 protein gets one entry after TCRdb re-called the 5' RACE reads with MiXCR. The sample includes some 890,000 distinct CDR3 sequences, roughly 28% of them seen just once. These data were also reused for a study on T cells of mothers and their children.

What was sequenced was blood. The receptors were gathered from a woman in her thirties or forties in good health. The CDR3 runs from the conserved cysteine through the conserved F or W. A D gene is named only where the DNA matches it firmly. The size entry is marked missing in some rows and otherwise reads once, few, many or a size class.

TRBV28	NA	TRBJ1-2	NA	TGTGCCAGCAGTCCCGGCCGGGATGGCAACACCTTC	CASSPGRDGNTF
TRBV6-6	NA	TRBJ2-2	TRBD1	TGTGCCAGTTATACCGGCCCGGGACAGGGAAACACCGGGGAGCTGTTTTTT	CASYTGPGQGNTGELFF
TRBV3-1	few	TRBJ2-5	TRBD2	TGTGCCAGCAGCCAAGATGGGACTAGACAAGAGACCCAGTACTTC	CASSQDGTRQETQYF
TRBV9	NA	TRBJ2-7	TRBD1	TGTGCCAGCGACGACGGACAGGGGATCTACGAGCAGTACTTC	CASDDGQGIYEQYF
TRBV29-1	NA	TRBJ2-1	TRBD2	TGCAGCGTTGAAGGGACTAGCTCCTACAATGAGCAGTTCTTC	CSVEGTSSYNEQFF
TRBV20-1	many	TRBJ2-7	NA	TGCAGTGCTAGAGGGGCAGTTGAGCAGTACTTC	CSARGAVEQYF
TRBV3-1	NA	TRBJ1-1	NA	TGTGCCAGCAGCCAGATGCCGCCCCGGACTGAAGCTTTCTTT	CASSQMPPRTEAFF
TRBV5-1	many	TRBJ2-2	NA	TGCGCCAGCAGCTTCCCCCTAGACACCGGGGAGCTGTTTTTT	CASSFPLDTGELFF
TRBV6-6	many	TRBJ1-2	NA	TGTGCCAGCACCGCGGACTTGAAGAGCTACACCTTC	CASTADLKSYTF
TRBV7-2	many	TRBJ1-5	NA	TGTGCCAGCAGCTTATCCTCTAGCAATCAGCCCCAGCATTTT	CASSLSSSNQPQHF
TRBV6-5	NA	TRBJ2-1	NA	TGTGCCAGCAGTTACTCCAGAGGGGCTTACAATGAGCAGTTCTTC	CASSYSRGAYNEQFF
TRBV11-2	many	TRBJ2-5	NA	TGTGCCAGCAGCTTAGCGTCCGGGGCAGGGTTGGAGACCCAGTACTTC	CASSLASGAGLETQYF
TRBV5-1	NA	TRBJ1-4	TRBD1	TGCGCCAGCACAGGGGGCCGAACTAATGAAAAACTGTTTTTT	CASTGGRTNEKLFF
TRBV28	many	TRBJ2-7	NA	TGTGCCAGCAGTTTATGGGGGAGAGGCGAGCAGTACTTC	CASSLWGRGEQYF
TRBV28	few	TRBJ2-3	NA	TGTGCCAGCAGGGACGTGGGGGCCCCGGGCGATACGCAGTATTTT	CASRDVGAPGDTQYF
TRBV5-1	many	TRBJ1-2	NA	TGCGCCAGCAGCCTGTTTGGGGTTGACAAAGGCTACACCTTC	CASSLFGVDKGYTF
TRBV5-1	NA	TRBJ2-3	TRBD2	TGCGCGACTAGGGCGGGGGGCACAGATACGCAGTATTTT	CATRAGGTDTQYF
TRBV29-1	NA	TRBJ2-1	NA	TGCAGCGCCCTAGGGACGGTAGATTACAATGAGCAGTTCTTC	CSALGTVDYNEQFF
TRBV28	NA	TRBJ1-1	NA	TGTGCCGTACCGGGTAACACTGAAGCTTTCTTT	CAVPGNTEAFF
TRBV29-1	NA	TRBJ2-7	TRBD2	TGCAGCGTGGCCCTAGCGGGGGGGGCTAACGAGCAGTACTTC	CSVALAGGANEQYF
TRBV5-1	few	TRBJ2-4	NA	TGCGCCAGCAGCTGGGAGCTAGCCAAAAACATTCAGTACTTC	CASSWELAKNIQYF
TRBV7-2	NA	TRBJ2-7	TRBD1	TGTGCCAGCAACTCCCGAGGACAGGGATCCCCCTACAATGAGCAGTACTTC	CASNSRGQGSPYNEQYF
TRBV7-2	few	TRBJ2-7	NA	TGTGCCAGCAGCTTACAGGACAAAGCAGAGCAGTACTTC	CASSLQDKAEQYF
TRBV29-1	many	TRBJ2-1	TRBD1	TGCAGCGTTGAACCCGAATCACAGGGGATAGGTTACAATGAGCAGTTCTTC	CSVEPESQGIGYNEQFF
TRBV12-3/TRBV12-4	many	TRBJ1-1	NA	TGTGCCAGCAGTTTAGGGAAGAACACTGAAGCTTTCTTT	CASSLGKNTEAFF
TRBV2	few	TRBJ1-5	TRBD1	TGTGCCAGCAGGGGGGGGACAGATAATCAGCCCCAGCATTTT	CASRGGTDNQPQHF
TRBV12-3/TRBV12-4	NA	TRBJ2-3	TRBD2	TGTGCCAGCTCCACCAGCGGGGTTGCAGATACGCAGTATTTT	CASSTSGVADTQYF
TRBV6-5	many	TRBJ2-5	NA	TGTGCCAGTTATAGCGGACTCATCCAAGAGACCCAGTACTTC	CASYSGLIQETQYF
TRBV7-2	few	TRBJ1-2	TRBD1	TGTGCCAGCAGCTTAGGACAGGGGTTTTACTATGGCTACACCTTC	CASSLGQGFYYGYTF
TRBV3-1	NA	TRBJ2-1	TRBD2	TGTGCCAGCAGCCAAGGAGGTGGGGGGGGGAATGAGCAGTTCTTC	CASSQGGGGGNEQFF
TRBV7-9	NA	TRBJ1-5	TRBD1	TGTGCCAGCAGCCGTGACAGGGGCCCTTATAGCAATCAGCCCCAGCATTTT	CASSRDRGPYSNQPQHF
TRBV18	NA	TRBJ2-5	TRBD1	TGTGCCAGCTCACTATCCCTTGGTGGACAGGGGGGGGAACAGTACTTC	CASSLSLGGQGGEQYF
TRBV18	few	TRBJ1-4	NA	TGTGCCAGCTCAACAGGGCTGGACGAAAAACTGTTTTTT	CASSTGLDEKLFF
TRBV7-2	NA	TRBJ2-1	TRBD1	TGTGCCAGCAGTAGGCAGGGGGTTAGTGAGCAGTTCTTC	CASSRQGVSEQFF
TRBV13	few	TRBJ1-3	NA	TGTGCCAGCAGCTTAGGCCGGGGGACCTTTGCTGATCAAGGAAACACCATATATTTT	CASSLGRGTFADQGNTIYF
TRBV9	NA	TRBJ1-5	NA	TGTGCCGGCAGCGGTAATAGCAATCAGCCCCAGCATTTT	CAGSGNSNQPQHF
TRBV27	NA	TRBJ2-1	NA	TGTGCCAGCAGTTTGGTTAGCTCCAACTCCTACAATGAGCAGTTCTTC	CASSLVSSNSYNEQFF
TRBV7-2	NA	TRBJ2-4	NA	TGTGCCAGCAGCTCCCCCGAGTTTTACGAAAACATTCAGTACTTC	CASSSPEFYENIQYF
TRBV7-2	few	TRBJ2-2	TRBD2	TGTGCCAGCAGCCCCGGACTAGGAGTCGGCACCGGGGAGCTGTTTTTT	CASSPGLGVGTGELFF
TRBV7-2	NA	TRBJ2-5	NA	TGTGCCAGCAGTCTCTTCCCGGGGACTCAAGAGACCCAGTACTTC	CASSLFPGTQETQYF
TRBV29-1	few	TRBJ1-1	NA	TGCAGCCCGAAGGAAGGTCCGAACACTGAAGCTTTCTTT	CSPKEGPNTEAFF
TRBV7-7	many	TRBJ2-7	NA	TGTGCTAGCAGCCAATCGACAGGTTCCTACGAGCAGTACTTC	CASSQSTGSYEQYF
TRBV6-6	NA	TRBJ1-5	NA	TGTGCCAGCAGGGACCGGACAGATCAGCCCCAGCATTTT	CASRDRTDQPQHF
TRBV29-1	NA	TRBJ1-1	NA	TGCAGCGTTGATTGGGCGGGGGTGAACACTGAAGCTTTCTTT	CSVDWAGVNTEAFF
TRBV29-1	few	TRBJ2-3	NA	TGCACCACTAACACAGATACGCAGTATTTT	CTTNTDTQYF